A selection of T cell receptor beta chains follows, all from one sample in a study of PD-1 blockade in classical Hodgkin lymphoma. This table comes from immunoSEQ multiplex PCR, and its TCRdb copy is limited to in-frame clones, with some not included. The table lists roughly 70,000 clones, about 93% of them singletons. The source material was peripheral blood mononuclear cells (PBMCs). The receptors were gathered from a human donor with classical Hodgkin lymphoma. Each CDR3 is given with its conserved first and last residue. A D gene is named only where the DNA matches it firmly. Only some rows state a clone size, as once, few, many or a class for expanded clones.

v_gene: TRBV9
abundance: once
d_gene: .
j_gene: TRBJ2-5
CDR3nt: TGTGCCAGTAACACAGGGGCGGGAGACGGTGGAGAGACCCAGTACTTC
CDR3aa: CASNTGAGDGGETQYF

v_gene: TRBV19
abundance: .
d_gene: TRBD1
j_gene: TRBJ2-7
CDR3nt: TGTGCCAGTAGCACAGTACAGGGGTACGAGCAGTACTTC
CDR3aa: CASSTVQGYEQYF

v_gene: TRBV7-9
abundance: .
d_gene: .
j_gene: TRBJ1-2
CDR3nt: TGTGCCAGCAGCTTAGACGTTGGCGGCTACACCTTC
CDR3aa: CASSLDVGGYTF

v_gene: TRBV5-1
abundance: .
d_gene: .
j_gene: TRBJ2-5
CDR3nt: TGCGCCCGCAGCTTACGGGGGGCCGACTTGGGGGAGACCCAGTACTTC
CDR3aa: CARSLRGADLGETQYF

v_gene: TRBV18
abundance: .
d_gene: .
j_gene: TRBJ1-1
CDR3nt: TGTGCCAGCTCATTAGGACGGAACACTGAAGCTTTCTTT
CDR3aa: CASSLGRNTEAFF

v_gene: TRBV9
abundance: .
d_gene: .
j_gene: TRBJ1-1
CDR3nt: TGTGCCAGCAGCGTAGCGTCGACAGCCCCGAACACTGAAGCTTTCTTT
CDR3aa: CASSVASTAPNTEAFF

v_gene: TRBV4-3
abundance: .
d_gene: .
j_gene: TRBJ2-3
CDR3nt: TGCGCCAGCAGCCAAGATCTGGGACTCGGGGATACGCAGTATTTT
CDR3aa: CASSQDLGLGDTQYF

v_gene: TRBV21-1
abundance: .
d_gene: .
j_gene: TRBJ1-6
CDR3nt: TGTGCCAGCAGCGAGGAAGACAGGGTAACAGTCTCCTATAATTCACCCCTCCACTTT
CDR3aa: CASSEEDRVTVSYNSPLHF

v_gene: TRBV9
abundance: .
d_gene: .
j_gene: TRBJ1-1
CDR3nt: TGTGCCAGCAGCCCACATATGGGTACTGAAGCTTTCTTT
CDR3aa: CASSPHMGTEAFF

v_gene: TRBV28
abundance: .
d_gene: .
j_gene: TRBJ2-7
CDR3nt: TGTGCCAGCAGTTCTCACCACTGGCGGACGACATACGAGCAGTACTTC
CDR3aa: CASSSHHWRTTYEQYF

v_gene: TRBV6-5
abundance: .
d_gene: TRBD1
j_gene: TRBJ1-1
CDR3nt: TGTGCCAGCACCGCCCCCGGGACAGGGGGCACTGAAGCTTTCTTT
CDR3aa: CASTAPGTGGTEAFF

v_gene: TRBV6-6
abundance: .
d_gene: .
j_gene: TRBJ1-1
CDR3nt: TGTGCCAGCAGTTACTGGGCCTCGGCCACTGAAGCTTTCTTT
CDR3aa: CASSYWASATEAFF

v_gene: TRBV11-2
abundance: .
d_gene: .
j_gene: TRBJ2-7
CDR3nt: TGTGCCAGCAGCTTAGGGGTCGTTTCCTACGAGCAGTACTTC
CDR3aa: CASSLGVVSYEQYF

v_gene: TRBV4-1
abundance: .
d_gene: .
j_gene: TRBJ2-3
CDR3nt: TGCGCCAGCAGCCAGCTTCCCGGGACCGCATCAGATACGCAGTATTTT
CDR3aa: CASSQLPGTASDTQYF

v_gene: TRBV7-6
abundance: .
d_gene: TRBD1
j_gene: TRBJ2-7
CDR3nt: TGTGCCAGCAGCTTAGCCGGGACAGGGTCCTACGAGCAGTACTTC
CDR3aa: CASSLAGTGSYEQYF

v_gene: TRBV16
abundance: few
d_gene: TRBD2
j_gene: TRBJ2-3
CDR3nt: TGTGCCAGCAGCCCCCAGCTAGCGGGGGTGAATTTT
CDR3aa: CASSPQLAGVNF

v_gene: TRBV4-3
abundance: .
d_gene: .
j_gene: TRBJ1-4
CDR3nt: TGCGCCAGCAGCCCCTATGGGGGAGGGGGTGAAAAACTGTTTTTT
CDR3aa: CASSPYGGGGEKLFF

v_gene: TRBV5-6
abundance: .
d_gene: .
j_gene: TRBJ1-5
CDR3nt: TGTGCCAGCAGCAGAAATCATCAGGGAGTTAGGAATCAGCCCCAGCATTTT
CDR3aa: CASSRNHQGVRNQPQHF

v_gene: TRBV5-4
abundance: once
d_gene: .
j_gene: TRBJ2-2
CDR3nt: TGTGCCAGCCAAGACAGGAACACCGGGGAGCTGTTTTTT
CDR3aa: CASQDRNTGELFF

v_gene: TRBV18
abundance: .
d_gene: TRBD1
j_gene: TRBJ2-1
CDR3nt: TGTGCCAGCTCACCCACCCCGGGACAGGGGGCAGGGAATGAGCAGTTCTTC
CDR3aa: CASSPTPGQGAGNEQFF

v_gene: TRBV11-2
abundance: .
d_gene: .
j_gene: TRBJ1-1
CDR3nt: TGTGCCAGCAGCTTAGGTTCGGGGCGGTTGAACACTGAAGCTTTCTTT
CDR3aa: CASSLGSGRLNTEAFF

v_gene: TRBV30
abundance: .
d_gene: .
j_gene: TRBJ1-1
CDR3nt: TGTGCCTGGGCCCGCGGGGTTAACACTGAAGCTTTCTTT
CDR3aa: CAWARGVNTEAFF

v_gene: TRBV19
abundance: .
d_gene: TRBD2
j_gene: TRBJ2-3
CDR3nt: TGTGCCAGTAGTACCGTGACTAGCGGACTCACAGATACGCAGTATTTT
CDR3aa: CASSTVTSGLTDTQYF

v_gene: TRBV2
abundance: .
d_gene: TRBD2
j_gene: TRBJ2-2
CDR3nt: TGTGCCAGCAAATCGGCTAGCGGGAGTAAATCCGGGGAGCTGTTTTTT
CDR3aa: CASKSASGSKSGELFF

v_gene: TRBV19
abundance: .
d_gene: .
j_gene: TRBJ2-3
CDR3nt: TGTGCCAGTAGGGGGGAGTGGGGTGATACGCAGTATTTT
CDR3aa: CASRGEWGDTQYF

v_gene: TRBV5-4
abundance: .
d_gene: .
j_gene: TRBJ1-4
CDR3nt: TGTGCCAGCAGCTCTCAGGGAACTAATGAAAAACTGTTTTTT
CDR3aa: CASSSQGTNEKLFF

v_gene: TRBV6-1
abundance: .
d_gene: .
j_gene: TRBJ1-2
CDR3nt: TGTGCCAGCAGTGTTGGGAGAAGGACGTCTAACTATGGCTACACCTTC
CDR3aa: CASSVGRRTSNYGYTF

v_gene: TRBV18
abundance: .
d_gene: .
j_gene: TRBJ1-6
CDR3nt: TGTGCCAGCTCACCACCCGAGGGCAGTGGGAGTTCACCCCTCCACTTT
CDR3aa: CASSPPEGSGSSPLHF

v_gene: TRBV28
abundance: .
d_gene: .
j_gene: TRBJ2-7
CDR3nt: TGTGCCACCAGGACAGCCGGTCCCTACGAGCAGTACTTC
CDR3aa: CATRTAGPYEQYF

v_gene: TRBV5-1
abundance: once
d_gene: .
j_gene: TRBJ1-5
CDR3nt: TGCGCCAGCAGCTTGGGCACAGGCAATCAGCCCCAGCATTTT
CDR3aa: CASSLGTGNQPQHF

v_gene: TRBV7-9
abundance: .
d_gene: .
j_gene: TRBJ1-2
CDR3nt: TGTGCCAGCAGCCCAAATAACCGGGGGTTCGGCTATGGCTACACCTTC
CDR3aa: CASSPNNRGFGYGYTF

v_gene: TRBV5-1
abundance: .
d_gene: .
j_gene: TRBJ2-2
CDR3nt: TGCGCCAGCAGCACAGGGTGGGACACCGGGGAGCTGTTTTTT
CDR3aa: CASSTGWDTGELFF

v_gene: TRBV5-1
abundance: once
d_gene: .
j_gene: TRBJ1-1
CDR3nt: TGCGCCAGCAGCGCGGATTGGACACGGACTAACACTGAAGCTTTCTTT
CDR3aa: CASSADWTRTNTEAFF

v_gene: TRBV6-5
abundance: .
d_gene: .
j_gene: TRBJ2-1
CDR3nt: TGTGCCAGCAGCCGGAGTTTTAACGATGAGCAGTTCTTC
CDR3aa: CASSRSFNDEQFF

v_gene: TRBV30
abundance: .
d_gene: .
j_gene: TRBJ1-5
CDR3nt: TGTGCCTGGAGTGCGGCTGGTAGCAATCAGCCCCAGCATTTT
CDR3aa: CAWSAAGSNQPQHF

v_gene: TRBV4-3
abundance: .
d_gene: .
j_gene: TRBJ2-1
CDR3nt: TGCGCCAGCAGCCAACTGAATGAGCAGTTCTTC
CDR3aa: CASSQLNEQFF

v_gene: TRBV7-7
abundance: .
d_gene: TRBD2
j_gene: TRBJ2-1
CDR3nt: TGTGCCAGCAGCTTAGTACTAGCGGGAGTCAATGAGCAGTTCTTC
CDR3aa: CASSLVLAGVNEQFF

v_gene: TRBV9
abundance: .
d_gene: .
j_gene: TRBJ2-2
CDR3nt: TGTGCCAGCAGCGTAGGAGTAAACACCGGGGAGCTGTTTTTT
CDR3aa: CASSVGVNTGELFF

v_gene: TRBV28
abundance: .
d_gene: .
j_gene: TRBJ2-3
CDR3nt: TGTGCCAGTTTAGGGCGCACAGATACGCAGTATTTT
CDR3aa: CASLGRTDTQYF

v_gene: TRBV4-1
abundance: .
d_gene: TRBD2
j_gene: TRBJ2-5
CDR3nt: TGCGCCAGCAGCTTCATCGGGGCGGGACTAGCCCTTGGGACCCAGTACTTC
CDR3aa: CASSFIGAGLALGTQYF

v_gene: TRBV5-1
abundance: .
d_gene: TRBD2
j_gene: TRBJ2-3
CDR3nt: TGCGCCAGCAGCATGACTAGCGGGGGCACAGATACGCAGTATTTT
CDR3aa: CASSMTSGGTDTQYF

v_gene: TRBV19
abundance: .
d_gene: .
j_gene: TRBJ1-5
CDR3nt: TGTGCCAGTAGTATCCCCAGGGCTTGGGGCAATCAGCCCCAGCATTTT
CDR3aa: CASSIPRAWGNQPQHF

v_gene: TRBV7-2
abundance: .
d_gene: TRBD2
j_gene: TRBJ2-1
CDR3nt: TGTGCCAGCAGCTTACTTCCTAGCGGGAGCTCCTACAATGAGCAGTTCTTC
CDR3aa: CASSLLPSGSSYNEQFF

v_gene: TRBV20-1
abundance: .
d_gene: .
j_gene: TRBJ1-2
CDR3nt: TGCAGAACGGGACACAGCTATGGCTACACCTTC
CDR3aa: CRTGHSYGYTF